A selection of T cell receptor beta chains follows, all from one sample in a study of OX40 agonist ivuxolimab in advanced cancers. Profiling relied on immunoSEQ multiplex PCR, and the TCRdb table lists in-frame clones only, not all of them. The table shows approximately 160,000 clones, with approximately 94% occurring only once. This specimen consisted of CD4+ or CD8+ T cells sorted from blood, obtained in a trial of the OX40 agonist ivuxolimab. These receptors were taken from an adult with an advanced solid tumor such as melanoma, head and neck, liver or kidney cancer. The CDR3 runs from the conserved cysteine through the conserved F or W. A D gene is named only where the DNA matches it firmly. Clone size is stated in some rows and not others, as once, few, many or a class when expanded.

d_call,v_call,j_call,clone_size,cdr3_aa,cdr3_nt
NA,TRBV7-2,TRBJ1-4,NA,CASSFRDPVSNEKLFF,TGTGCCAGCAGCTTCCGGGACCCGGTTTCGAATGAAAAACTGTTTTTT
NA,TRBV7-2,TRBJ2-5,NA,CASSLGGQETQYF,TGTGCCAGCAGCTTAGGGGGGCAAGAGACCCAGTACTTC
NA,TRBV18,TRBJ2-7,NA,CASSRTESYEQYF,TGTGCCAGCTCACGGACTGAGTCCTACGAGCAGTACTTC
NA,TRBV18,TRBJ1-1,NA,CASSPPRDDGEAFF,TGTGCCAGCTCACCCCCCAGGGACGACGGTGAAGCTTTCTTT
TRBD2,TRBV5-1,TRBJ2-1,once,CASSLMLAGGRGEQFF,TGCGCCAGCAGCTTGATGCTAGCGGGAGGGCGGGGTGAGCAGTTCTTC
NA,TRBV28,TRBJ2-7,NA,CASTLNLENEQYF,TGTGCCAGCACCCTTAACCTGGAGAACGAGCAGTACTTC
NA,TRBV27,TRBJ1-1,NA,CASSPTGKGDTEAFF,TGTGCCAGCAGTCCAACAGGTAAAGGGGACACTGAAGCTTTCTTT
NA,TRBV7-2,TRBJ1-5,NA,CASSSNREMKPQHF,TGTGCCAGCAGCTCCAACAGGGAGATGAAGCCCCAGCATTTT
TRBD2,TRBV5-4,TRBJ2-3,NA,CASSPQRGADTQYF,TGTGCCAGCAGCCCTCAGCGGGGGGCAGATACGCAGTATTTT
TRBD2,TRBV6-5,TRBJ2-2,NA,CAATRGGPWTGELFF,TGTGCCGCAACGCGGGGGGGGCCATGGACCGGGGAGCTGTTTTTT
NA,TRBV10-3,TRBJ2-7,NA,CAISDPQGGEQYF,TGTGCCATCAGTGACCCGCAGGGGGGAGAGCAGTACTTC
NA,TRBV27,TRBJ2-7,NA,CASSFRDARPYEQYF,TGTGCCAGCAGTTTCAGGGACGCTCGGCCCTACGAGCAGTACTTC
NA,TRBV9,TRBJ1-2,NA,CASSSVEGIRTNYGYTF,TGTGCCAGCAGCTCCGTGGAGGGGATAAGGACTAACTATGGCTACACCTTC
TRBD2,TRBV7-3,TRBJ2-1,NA,CASSNNGGRVDEQFF,TGTGCCAGCAGTAATAACGGCGGGAGGGTCGATGAGCAGTTCTTC
NA,TRBV5-4,TRBJ1-1,NA,CASSLVSANTEAFF,TGTGCCAGCAGCTTGGTATCCGCGAACACTGAAGCTTTCTTT
TRBD1,TRBV7-2,TRBJ2-5,NA,CASSFQGARETQYF,TGTGCCAGCAGCTTTCAGGGGGCGCGGGAGACCCAGTACTTC
NA,TRBV18,TRBJ1-1,NA,CASSPTKETGNTEAFF,TGTGCCAGCTCACCCACCAAGGAGACAGGGAACACTGAAGCTTTCTTT
NA,TRBV11-2,TRBJ2-5,NA,CASTPKAEVYQETQYF,TGTGCCAGCACCCCAAAGGCGGAAGTGTACCAAGAGACCCAGTACTTC
NA,TRBV5-6,TRBJ2-7,NA,CASSLLGSPHEQYF,TGTGCCAGCAGCTTGCTAGGCAGTCCCCACGAGCAGTACTTC
NA,TRBV4-1,TRBJ2-3,few,CASSQGGLASSGDTQYF,TGCGCCAGCAGCCAAGGGGGCTTGGCTAGCTCAGGGGATACGCAGTATTTT
TRBD1,TRBV10-3,TRBJ1-2,NA,CATHRQGDYGYTF,TGTGCCACTCACCGGCAGGGGGACTATGGCTACACCTTC
TRBD1,TRBV7-2,TRBJ2-7,once,CASSWARDRAYEQYF,TGTGCCAGCAGCTGGGCCCGGGACAGAGCCTACGAGCAGTACTTC
NA,TRBV6-1,TRBJ1-5,few,CSGGKQPQHF,TGTTCCGGGGGCAAGCAGCCCCAGCATTTT
NA,TRBV6-1,TRBJ1-1,NA,CASSTGGGNTEAFF,TGTGCCAGCAGTACGGGGGGTGGGAACACTGAAGCTTTCTTT
NA,TRBV4-3,TRBJ1-4,NA,CASSQDPSPSTNEKLFF,TGCGCCAGCAGCCAAGACCCCTCCCCTTCAACTAATGAAAAACTGTTTTTT
NA,TRBV6-6,TRBJ2-7,NA,CASSYSNARAIEQYF,TGTGCCAGCAGTTACAGCAACGCCAGGGCAATCGAGCAGTACTTC
NA,TRBV6-1,TRBJ1-4,NA,CASTSRVLTNEKLFF,TGTGCCAGCACAAGCAGGGTTTTAACTAATGAAAAACTGTTTTTT
NA,TRBV6-5,TRBJ2-6,NA,CASSYGGPFGANVLTF,TGTGCCAGCAGTTACGGGGGGCCGTTCGGGGCCAACGTCCTGACTTTC